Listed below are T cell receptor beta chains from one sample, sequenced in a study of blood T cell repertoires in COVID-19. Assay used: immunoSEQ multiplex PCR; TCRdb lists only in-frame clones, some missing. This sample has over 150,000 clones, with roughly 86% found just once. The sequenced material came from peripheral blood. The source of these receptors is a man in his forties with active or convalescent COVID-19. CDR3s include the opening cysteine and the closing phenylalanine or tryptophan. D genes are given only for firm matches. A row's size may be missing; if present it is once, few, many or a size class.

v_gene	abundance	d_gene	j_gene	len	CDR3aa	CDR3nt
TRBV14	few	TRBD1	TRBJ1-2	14	CASSRPGQGNGYTF	TGTGCCAGCAGCCGACCGGGACAGGGAAATGGCTACACCTTC
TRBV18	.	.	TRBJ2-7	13	CASSPPPGYEQYF	TGTGCCAGCTCACCACCCCCAGGGTACGAGCAGTACTTC
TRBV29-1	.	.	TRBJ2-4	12	CSVGAMANIQYF	TGCAGCGTGGGGGCTATGGCTAACATTCAGTACTTC
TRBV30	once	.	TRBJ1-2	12	CAWSRSPEGYTF	TGTGCCTGGAGTAGGTCCCCGGAGGGCTACACCTTC
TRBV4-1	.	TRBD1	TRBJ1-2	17	CASSQDPIFGQGSGYTF	TGCGCCAGCAGCCAAGATCCAATTTTTGGACAGGGAAGTGGCTACACCTTC
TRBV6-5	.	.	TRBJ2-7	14	CASSYRNRYYEQYF	TGTGCCAGCAGTTATAGGAACAGGTATTACGAGCAGTACTTC
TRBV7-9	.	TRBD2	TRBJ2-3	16	CASSLQRGGSTDTQYF	TGTGCCAGCAGCTTACAGCGGGGGGGGAGCACAGATACGCAGTATTTT
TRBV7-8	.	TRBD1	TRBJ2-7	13	CASSLGTGYEQYF	TGTGCCAGCAGCTTAGGGACAGGCTACGAGCAGTACTTC
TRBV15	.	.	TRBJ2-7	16	CATSREGARGSYEQYF	TGTGCCACCAGCAGAGAGGGGGCTAGAGGCTCCTACGAGCAGTACTTC
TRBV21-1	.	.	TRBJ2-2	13	CASSKGEDGELFF	TGTGCCAGCAGCAAAGGGGAGGACGGGGAGCTGTTTTTT
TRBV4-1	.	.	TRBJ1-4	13	CASSTGPREKLFF	TGCGCCAGCAGTACAGGGCCACGTGAAAAACTGTTTTTT
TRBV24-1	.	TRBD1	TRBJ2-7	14	CATSGTTGRGEQYF	TGTGCCACCAGTGGCACGACAGGGCGCGGGGAGCAGTACTTC
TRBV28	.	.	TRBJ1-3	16	CATTGQSFPSGNTIYF	TGTGCCACCACTGGACAGTCATTCCCCTCTGGAAACACCATATATTTT
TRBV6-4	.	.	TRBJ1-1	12	CASSGPGGEAFF	TGTGCCAGCAGTGGCCCCGGGGGGGAAGCTTTCTTT
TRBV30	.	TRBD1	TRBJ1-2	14	CAWSGDRDSYGYTF	TGTGCCTGGAGTGGGGACCGGGACAGCTATGGCTACACCTTC
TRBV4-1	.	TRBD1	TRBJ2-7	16	CASSQLPGQGLHEQYF	TGCGCCAGCAGCCAATTACCGGGACAGGGTCTGCACGAGCAGTACTTC
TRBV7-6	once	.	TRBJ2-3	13	CASSSSGPDTQYF	TGTGCCAGCAGCTCCTCAGGGCCAGATACGCAGTATTTT
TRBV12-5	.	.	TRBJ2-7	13	CASGLPGWYEQYF	TGTGCTAGTGGTCTTCCGGGGTGGTACGAGCAGTACTTC
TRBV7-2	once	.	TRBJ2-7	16	CASSLARGRGTYEQYF	TGTGCCAGCAGCTTAGCGAGGGGCAGGGGTACCTACGAGCAGTACTTC
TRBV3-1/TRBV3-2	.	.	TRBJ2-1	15	CASSGTRNSYNEQFF	TGTGCCAGCAGCGGAACTAGAAATTCCTACAATGAGCAGTTCTTC
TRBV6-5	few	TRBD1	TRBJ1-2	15	CASGGTDYSNYGYTF	TGTGCCAGCGGGGGGACAGACTACTCTAACTATGGCTACACCTTC
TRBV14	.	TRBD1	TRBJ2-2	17	CASSQGSGGARTGELFF	TGTGCCAGCAGCCAAGGCTCAGGGGGCGCCCGTACCGGGGAGCTGTTTTTT
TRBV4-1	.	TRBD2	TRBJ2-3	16	CASSQEERGAPDTQYF	TGCGCCAGCAGCCAAGAGGAGCGGGGGGCCCCAGATACGCAGTATTTT
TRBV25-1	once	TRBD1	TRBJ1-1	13	CASTRTGGTEAFF	TGTGCCAGCACCAGGACAGGAGGAACTGAAGCTTTCTTT
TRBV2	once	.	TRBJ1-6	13	CASQFAYNSPLHF	TGTGCCTCACAGTTCGCCTATAATTCACCCCTCCACTTT